Listed here are 10 T cell receptor beta chains from one sample, sequenced in a study of blood T cell repertoires in COVID-19. Assay used: immunoSEQ multiplex PCR; TCRdb lists only in-frame clones, some missing. The sample gives around 150,000 clones, 65% to 90% of which show up once; 8.4% is in the top ten. What was sequenced was peripheral blood. The receptors here all came from a woman in her sixties with active or convalescent COVID-19.

This sequence joins TRBV24-1 and TRBJ1-2, with TRBD1 matching 7 bases. Germline CDR1 is KGHDR and CDR2 is SFDVKD. The CDR3 is made up of 14 amino acids. V trimming: 4 bases; J trimming: 2 bases; junction bases outside the gene matches: 3. The DNA for the CDR3 is TGTGCCACCAGTGACGACAGGGAGAACTATGGCTACACCTTC. As protein: CATSDDRENYGYTF.

The chain combines TRBV28 with TRBJ2-5; 7 nucleotides match TRBD1. Trimming took 7 bases from V and 5 from J; bases not matched to a gene: 7. Germline V gives CDR1 MDHEN, CDR2 SYDVKM. The CDR3 is 13 residues long. Written as DNA, the CDR3 is TGTGCCAGCAAAAAGGGGGCAGGGGAGACCCAGTACTTC. Residues: CASKKGAGETQYF.

The chain has TRBV11-1 and TRBJ2-1; 7 positions agree with TRBD2. The germline gives CDR1 SGHAT, CDR2 FQDESV (reference sequence). This CDR3 is 15 amino acids long. Losses at the gene ends were 1 base for V and 6 bases for J; bases not matched to a gene: 6. This chain's CDR3 is CASSLGSGTPNEQFF. CDR3 DNA: TGTGCCAGCAGCTTAGGCAGCGGGACCCCCAATGAGCAGTTCTTC. Full variable domain (remainder filled in from reference TRBV11-1 and TRBJ2-1): EAEVAQSPRYKITEKSQAVAFWCDPISGHATLYWYRQILGQGPELLVQFQDESVVDDSQLPKDRFSAERLKGVDSTLKIQPAELGDSAMYLCASSLGSGTPNEQFFGPGTRLTVL.

About this clone itself: Other DNA variants within this sample encode the same CDR3. This sequence joins TRBV27 and TRBJ1-1; a possible D gene is TRBD1 (5 bases). Deletions cut 5 bases from V and 5 bases from J, with 18 bases between. The CDR3 is made up of 15 amino acids. Germline CDR1 reads MNHEY; CDR2 reads SMNVEV (reference sequence). The CDR3 nucleotides read TGTGCCAGCAGTCCCACCATCGGGGGAGTGACTGAAGCTTTCTTT. This encodes CASSPTIGGVTEAFF.

V gene TRBV19 combines with J gene TRBJ2-2, with no clear D. V lost 8 bases and J 3 bases, leaving 13 bases between the germline ends. Germline CDR1 is LNHDA and CDR2 is SQIVND (reference sequence). There are 14 residues in the CDR3. CDR3 bases: TGTGCCAGTCGAATCGACCGGGACACCGGGGAGCTGTTTTTT. This gives the protein CASRIDRDTGELFF.

The CDR3 DNA reads TGTGCCAGCGCAGGACTAGCGGCAGAAAGCACAGATACGCAGTATTTT. It specifies CASAGLAAESTDTQYF. The V and J genes are TRBV2 and TRBJ2-3, with TRBD2 matching 10 bases. V shed 8 bases and J 0 bases; nucleotides not matched to a gene: 8. The CDR3 contains 16 residues. The germline V gene encodes CDR1 SNHLY and CDR2 FYNNEI.

The chain employs TRBV2 and TRBJ1-5; 10 bases are a match to TRBD1. V shed 6 bases and J 3 bases; nucleotides not matched to a gene: 14. Germline CDR1 reads SNHLY; CDR2 reads FYNNEI. The CDR3 runs 18 residues. The CDR3: CASRAPGQGIFNNQPQHF. The CDR3 DNA reads TGTGCCAGCAGGGCTCCGGGACAGGGGATTTTCAACAATCAGCCCCAGCATTTT.

The chain recombines TRBV7-2 with TRBJ1-6; maybe TRBD1 (5 bases). Between the trimmed V and J ends, which lost 4 bases and 0 bases, there was a span of 7 bases. This CDR3 is 15 amino acids long. Germline CDR1 reads SGHTA; CDR2 reads FQGNSA. The CDR3 here is CASSSGVSYNSPLHF. CDR3 bases: TGTGCCAGCAGCTCGGGGGTCTCCTATAATTCACCCCTCCACTTT. The complete variable domain, with remaining parts taken from reference TRBV7-2 and TRBJ1-6, reads GAGVSQSPSNKVTEKGKDVELRCDPISGHTALYWYRQSLGQGLEFLIYFQGNSAPDKSGLPSDRFSAERTGGSVSTLTIQRTQQEDSAVYLCASSSGVSYNSPLHFGNGTRLTVT.

DNA for the CDR3: TGTGCCAGCAGTTTAATGGGTTCTGGACAGGGCCCAACCAGCAATCAGCCCCAGCATTTT. Translated, it gives CASSLMGSGQGPTSNQPQHF. The V and J genes are TRBV28 and TRBJ1-5, with 8 bases that match TRBD1. The CDR3 is 20 residues long. V lost 2 bases and J lost 1; bases outside the gene matches: 16. The germline gives CDR1 MDHEN, CDR2 SYDVKM.

The chain has TRBV5-5 and TRBJ1-6; 7 positions agree with TRBD1. Germline CDR1 reads SGHKS; CDR2 reads YYEKEE (reference sequence). Losses at the gene ends were 2 bases for V and 8 bases for J; bases not matched to a gene: 4. This CDR3 spans 14 amino acids. In DNA, the CDR3 is TGTGCCAGCAGCTTAACCGGGACAGATTCACCCCTCCACTTT. Its translation: CASSLTGTDSPLHF.